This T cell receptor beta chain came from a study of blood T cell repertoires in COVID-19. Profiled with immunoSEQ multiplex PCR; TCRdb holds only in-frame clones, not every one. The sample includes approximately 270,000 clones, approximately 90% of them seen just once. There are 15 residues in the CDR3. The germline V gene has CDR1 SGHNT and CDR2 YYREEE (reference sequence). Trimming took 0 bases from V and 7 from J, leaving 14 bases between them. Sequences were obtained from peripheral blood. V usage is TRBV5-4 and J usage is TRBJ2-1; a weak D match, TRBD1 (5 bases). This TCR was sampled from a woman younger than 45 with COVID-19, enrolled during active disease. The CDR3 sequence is CASSLAPAGLNEQFF. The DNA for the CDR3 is TGTGCCAGCAGCTTGGCCCCGGCAGGGTTGAATGAGCAGTTCTTC.